These 4 T cell receptor beta chains share one sample of origin, sequenced in a study of T cell repertoires in ileal Crohn's disease. Time point noted: neoterminal ileum biopsy at postoperative endoscopy, about 6 months after surgery. Assay: immunoSEQ multiplex PCR; the TCRdb copy retains only in-frame clones and omits some. The sample lists approximately 19,000 clones, over 60% occurring once. The sequencing input was ileal tissue. Receptors were obtained from an adult with Crohn's disease.

J is TRBJ2-7 and V is TRBV28; TRBD1 aligns across 7 bases. The CDR3 loop spans 14 amino acids. Germline CDR1 and CDR2: MDHEN and SYDVKM. V shed 4 bases and J 2 bases; nucleotides not matched to a gene: 5. The CDR3 nucleotides are TGTGCCAGCAGTTACTGGACAGGCCCCTACGAGCAGTACTTC. This gives the protein CASSYWTGPYEQYF.

This clone appeared a few times. This rearrangement joins TRBV6-1 to TRBJ2-1, with D perhaps matching TRBD2 (6 bases). The germline V gene has CDR1 MNHNS and CDR2 SASEGT. The CDR3 sequence is 15 residues long. The V gene lost 11 bases and the J gene lost 16 bases, with 33 bases spanning the gap. The CDR3 is CALTRSGEEIRHDFF. The CDR3 DNA is TGTGCCCTCACCCGATCGGGAGAAGAGATCCGTCATGACTTCTTC.

V and J are TRBV18 and TRBJ1-6; 8 bases map to TRBD1. The CDR3 is made up of 15 amino acids. The V and J ends lost 6 bases and 9 bases, in that order; junction bases with no gene match: 10. Germline values: CDR1 KGHSH, CDR2 LQKENI. The CDR3, as DNA: TGTGCCAGCTCCCCGGCGACAGGGACAGGTTCACCCCTCCACTTT. Translation: CASSPATGTGSPLHF.

This clone showed up just once. The chain uses TRBV19 and TRBJ2-1; 7 bases match TRBD1. CDR1 is LNHDA, CDR2 SQIVND, per germline (reference sequence). The CDR3 sequence is 15 residues long. V shed 4 bases and J 6 bases; nucleotides not matched to a gene: 9. The CDR3 protein is CASSTYRGQGNEQFF. Written as DNA, the CDR3 is TGTGCCAGTAGTACCTACAGGGGTCAGGGCAATGAGCAGTTCTTC.